Each of the 24 T cell receptor beta chains below was sequenced from the same sample in a study of identical twins. TCRdb reprocessed the 5' RACE reads with MiXCR, giving one entry per CDR3 protein. The sample contains 510,000 or so distinct CDR3 sequences, 12% to 15% of which appear only once. These data also featured in a second study, about yellow fever vaccine responses in identical twins.

The source material was CD4+ T cells sorted from blood. The receptor source for this set is a woman aged 18-35 years in good health.

This clonotype was detected many times. The chain recombines TRBV3-1 with TRBJ2-1; 7 nucleotides agree with TRBD2. J lost 6 bases, V lost 2 bases, and 13 bases had no gene match. The CDR3 is made up of 17 amino acids. Germline CDR1 reads LGHDT; CDR2 reads YNNKEL (reference sequence). This chain's CDR3 is CASSQPLGRGRGNEQFF. CDR3 bases: TGTGCCAGCAGCCAACCCTTGGGGCGGGGGAGGGGCAATGAGCAGTTCTTC.

The chain is built from TRBV12-3 or TRBV12-4 and TRBJ2-2, with no clear D. Trimming shortened V by 5 bases and J by 13 bases, and 11 bases separated the two germline ends. CDR3 size: 11 residues. The CDR3 bases are TGTGCCAGCAGTACGAATCTCGGGCTGTTTTTT. This translates into CASSTNLGLFF.

J is TRBJ2-7 and V is TRBV29-1; D gene uncertain. Trimming shortened V by 5 bases and J by 5 bases, and 10 bases separated the two germline ends. This CDR3 has 11 residues. The germline gives CDR1 SQVTM, CDR2 ANQGSEA. CDR3 in amino acids: CSVKGPNEQYF. The CDR3 region has the DNA TGCAGCGTTAAGGGTCCCAACGAGCAGTACTTC.

The rearrangement uses TRBV4-1 and TRBJ1-1, with a possible D match to TRBD1 (6 bases). The CDR3 has 17 amino acids. Germline V gene sequence: CDR1 MGHRA, CDR2 YSYEKL. Trimming removed 1 base at V and 0 bases at J, with 15 bases between. CDR3 in DNA: TGCGCCAGCAGCCAAGCCTTGGACAGCGTTATGAACACTGAAGCTTTCTTT. This sequence encodes CASSQALDSVMNTEAFF.

This clonotype was seen more than once but under ten times. The gene calls are TRBV29-1 and TRBJ2-3; 9 nucleotides line up with TRBD2. Germline CDR1 is SQVTM and CDR2 is ANQGSEA. Trimming took 6 bases from V and 6 from J; bases not matched to a gene: 7. The CDR3 consists of 13 residues. The CDR3 sequence: CSVGLAKRDTQYF. As DNA, the CDR3 is TGCAGCGTCGGACTAGCGAAGAGGGATACGCAGTATTTT.

This chain links TRBV7-2 with TRBJ1-1; D remains unclear. The germline V gene encodes CDR1 SGHTA and CDR2 FQGNSA. This CDR3 region has 16 residues. The V end was cut by 5 bases, the J end by 0 bases, with 16 bases between. In DNA form, the CDR3 reads TGTGCCAGCAGCCATCAGAGGACTAGGATGAACACTGAAGCTTTCTTT. As protein: CASSHQRTRMNTEAFF.

This rearrangement joins TRBV12-3 or TRBV12-4 to TRBJ1-1; D gene uncertain. The CDR3 length is 15 residues. Trimming left V 4 bases short and J 1 base short, with 13 bases between. The CDR3 loop reads CASSYGLASNTEAFF. The CDR3 DNA follows: TGTGCCAGCAGTTACGGCCTAGCCTCGAACACTGAAGCTTTCTTT.

V gene TRBV15 combines with J gene TRBJ2-7; D unresolved. The length of the CDR3 is 12 residues. The germline CDR1 and CDR2 sequences are LNHNV and YYDKDF (reference sequence). The V end lost 0 bases, the J end lost 7 bases, and 7 bases lay between the germline ends. For the CDR3, the DNA is TGTGCCACCAGCAGAGATCGTGGGGAGCAGTACTTC. Its protein is CATSRDRGEQYF. The complete variable domain, with remaining parts taken from reference TRBV15 and TRBJ2-7, reads DAMVIQNPRYQVTQFGKPVTLSCSQTLNHNVMYWYQQKSSQAPKLLFHYYDKDFNNEADTPDNFQSRRPNTSFCFLDIRSPGLGDTAMYLCATSRDRGEQYFGPGTRLTVT.

This clonotype has just a few counts. The chain joins TRBV13 to TRBJ1-1, with D possibly TRBD1 on 5 matching bases. V dropped 1 base and J dropped 1 base, with 10 bases sitting between them. Looked up from germline, CDR1 is PRHDT and CDR2 is FYEKMQ (reference sequence). This CDR3 spans 15 amino acids. The CDR3 region is CASSLVPRGNTEAFF. The CDR3 DNA reads as TGTGCCAGCAGCTTAGTTCCTAGGGGGAACACTGAAGCTTTCTTT. Complete variable domain (other parts from reference TRBV13 and TRBJ1-1): AAGVIQSPRHLIKEKRETATLKCYPIPRHDTVYWYQQGPGQDPQFLISFYEKMQSDKGSIPDRFSAQQFSDYHSELNMSSLELGDSALYFCASSLVPRGNTEAFFGQGTRLTVV.

This clonotype has a handful of counts. The chain links TRBV12-3 or TRBV12-4 to TRBJ1-1, with 10 bases fitting TRBD1. V lost 2 bases to trimming and J lost 5 bases; unmatched junction nucleotides: 11. The CDR3 has 17 amino acids. CDR3 coding DNA: TGTGCCAGCAGTTTAATTCGCGGGACAGGGGTAGATACTGAAGCTTTCTTT. Protein sequence: CASSLIRGTGVDTEAFF.

The chain recombines TRBV28 with TRBJ2-7, with TRBD1 matching 8 bases. The V gene end was trimmed by 3 bases and the J gene end by 9 bases; junction bases not matched to a gene: 10. The germline gives CDR1 MDHEN, CDR2 SYDVKM. This CDR3 spans 14 amino acids. The CDR3 loop reads CASSFDRGASTQYF. The DNA of the CDR3 is TGTGCCAGCAGTTTCGACAGGGGTGCAAGTACGCAGTACTTC.

This clonotype occurred many times. V usage is TRBV5-1 and J usage is TRBJ2-1, with TRBD1 identical over 9 bases. This CDR3 comprises 15 residues. In germline, CDR1 is SGHRS, CDR2 YFSETQ. The ends lost 2 bases at V and 8 bases at J; junction bases unmatched: 8. The CDR3 region has the DNA TGCGCCAGCAGCTTACGGGACAGGGTCCTCTATGAGCAGTTCTTC. Residues: CASSLRDRVLYEQFF.

The chain links TRBV29-1 to TRBJ2-5, with TRBD1 identical over 9 bases. CDR1 is SQVTM, CDR2 ANQGSEA, per germline. V shed 5 bases and J 1 base; nucleotides not matched to a gene: 5. This CDR3 comprises 14 residues. DNA for the CDR3: TGCAGCGTTACCCCGGGACAGGGCCAAGAGACCCAGTACTTC. Translated, it gives CSVTPGQGQETQYF.

The V call is TRBV14, the J call TRBJ2-1; 10 nucleotides line up with TRBD1. This CDR3 comprises 17 residues. Germline values: CDR1 SGHDN, CDR2 FVKESK. Germline trimming cut 3 bases from V and 12 bases from J; bases unmatched to any gene: 17. CDR3 amino acids: CASSHIGPGQGYYGQFF. In DNA form, the CDR3 reads TGTGCCAGCAGCCACATAGGACCGGGACAGGGGTACTATGGGCAGTTCTTC.

V and J are TRBV5-1 and TRBJ2-2, with D perhaps being TRBD1 or TRBD2 (6 bases each). This CDR3 has 17 residues. Trimming took 1 base from V and 1 from J, leaving 14 bases between them. The germline V gene has CDR1 SGHRS and CDR2 YFSETQ. This CDR3 reads CASSLRGADRNTGELFF. The DNA for the CDR3 is TGCGCCAGCAGCTTGAGGGGGGCGGACAGGAACACCGGGGAGCTGTTTTTT.

J is TRBJ2-5 and V is TRBV2; a possible D gene is TRBD2 (5 bases). The CDR3 runs to 13 residues. The V gene's germline CDR1 is SNHLY and CDR2 FYNNEI. Trimming cost V 6 bases and J 5 bases, with 13 bases left between them. This CDR3 is CASSRLRRETQYF. CDR3 bases: TGTGCCAGCAGCCGCTTACGGAGGGAGACCCAGTACTTC.

This clonotype has just a few counts. The chain links TRBV24-1 to TRBJ2-1; 11 bases agree with TRBD1. Looked up from germline, CDR1 is KGHDR and CDR2 is SFDVKD. The CDR3 is 19 residues long. Trimming at V came to 1 base and at J to 1 base, leaving 8 bases not matched to a gene. CDR3 sequence (DNA): TGTGCCACCAGTGATTTAGGGACAGGGGGAATCTTTTCCTACAATGAGCAGTTCTTC. This codes for CATSDLGTGGIFSYNEQFF.

The rearrangement links TRBV28 to TRBJ2-3; D perhaps matches TRBD2 (5 bases). There are 14 residues in the CDR3. The germline V gene encodes CDR1 MDHEN and CDR2 SYDVKM. Trimming took off 3 bases at V and 6 bases at J, with 13 bases between the two ends. CDR3: CASSFPVKRDTQYF. Written as DNA, the CDR3 is TGTGCCAGCAGTTTTCCGGTCAAGCGGGATACGCAGTATTTT.

Only a few counts were recorded for this clonotype. V usage is TRBV15 and J usage is TRBJ2-7; D possibly corresponds to TRBD2 (5 bases). V was trimmed by 4 bases and J by 3 bases, leaving 7 bases between them. The CDR3 loop spans 12 amino acids. The germline V gene has CDR1 LNHNV and CDR2 YYDKDF (reference sequence). The DNA of the CDR3 is TGTGCCACCAGCAACCGGGACTACGAGCAGTACTTC. Its protein is CATSNRDYEQYF.

The chain links TRBV12-3 or TRBV12-4 to TRBJ2-2, with D maybe TRBD1 (6 bases). Trimming took off 7 bases at V and 1 base at J, with 16 bases between the two ends. The length of the CDR3 is 16 residues. CDR3 loop: CASTDFDRLNTGELFF. DNA for the CDR3: TGTGCCAGCACCGACTTCGACAGGCTGAACACCGGGGAGCTGTTTTTT.

The V call is TRBV14, the J call TRBJ2-7; unclear D gene. The CDR3 covers 14 residues. Per the germline V gene, CDR1 is SGHDN and CDR2 is FVKESK. Trimming shortened V by 1 base and J by 11 bases, and 18 bases separated the two germline ends. Here the CDR3 reads CASSQASRPLSKYF. CDR3 nucleotides: TGTGCCAGCAGCCAAGCAAGCCGCCCACTGTCGAAGTACTTC. The full variable domain, its missing parts supplied by reference TRBV14 and TRBJ2-7, is EAGVTQFPSHSVIEKGQTVTLRCDPISGHDNLYWYRRVMGKEIKFLLHFVKESKQDESGMPNNRFLAERTGGTYSTLKVQPAELEDSGVYFCASSQASRPLSKYFGPGTRLTVT.

This clonotype was picked up a small number of times. This rearrangement joins TRBV5-1 to TRBJ2-4; no firm D call. Trimming shortened V by 0 bases and J by 4 bases, and 11 bases separated the two germline ends. Germline V lookup: CDR1 SGHRS, CDR2 YFSETQ. The CDR3 is 15 amino acids. The CDR3 coding sequence is TGCGCCAGCAGCTTGGTGGGTGGGCAGAAAAACATTCAGTACTTC. As protein: CASSLVGGQKNIQYF.

The chain recombines TRBV3-1 with TRBJ2-5, with TRBD2 matching 8 bases. Germline V gene sequence: CDR1 LGHDT, CDR2 YNNKEL (reference sequence). CDR3 length equals 17 residues. Losses at the gene ends were 8 bases for V and 4 bases for J; bases not matched to a gene: 18. DNA for the CDR3: TGTGCCAGCTCCCCCACCTCCGGGACTAGGTTTAGAGAGACCCAGTACTTC. It is translated as CASSPTSGTRFRETQYF.

This chain connects TRBV11-2 to TRBJ2-7; D gene uncertain. The V end was cut by 3 bases, the J end by 7 bases, with 10 bases between. CDR1 and CDR2 (germline): SGHAT, FQNNGV. The CDR3 consists of 12 residues. CDR3 loop: CASSFMYGEQYV. Written as DNA, the CDR3 is TGTGCCAGCAGCTTCATGTACGGTGAGCAGTACGTC.